A single sample gave rise to the 18 T cell receptor beta chains below, sequenced in a study of shared clonotypes between healthy human individuals. The table came from immunoSEQ multiplex PCR; TCRdb's copy has only in-frame clones and leaves some out. The sample lists about 490,000 clones, 79% occurring once. The source material was PBMCs. The receptors here all came from a woman in her forties in good health. Some clones in this sample may be carry-over from other donors' samples.

J is TRBJ2-7 and V is TRBV9, with 8 bases matching TRBD2. The CDR3 consists of 15 residues. Trimming at V came to 4 bases and at J to 0 bases, leaving 6 bases not matched to a gene. Germline loops: CDR1 SGDLS, CDR2 YYNGEE. Here the CDR3 DNA reads TGTGCCAGCAGCTTTAGCGGGGAAAGCTCCTACGAGCAGTACTTC. This translates into CASSFSGESSYEQYF.

The gene calls are TRBV14 and TRBJ2-7, with D possibly TRBD2 on 5 matching bases. The CDR3 is made up of 15 amino acids. Looked up from germline, CDR1 is SGHDN and CDR2 is FVKESK. The V end lost 4 bases, the J end lost 0 bases, and 13 bases lay between the germline ends. The CDR3 DNA follows: TGTGCCAGCAGCCTGGGTAGCGCTCTCTCCTACGAGCAGTACTTC. It yields the protein CASSLGSALSYEQYF.

This sequence joins TRBV6-5 and TRBJ1-5, with no clear D. V was clipped by 6 bases and J by 3 bases, with 9 bases between them. Germline CDR1 reads MNHEY; CDR2 reads SVGAGI. The CDR3 contains 13 residues. CDR3 bases: TGTGCCAGCAGCCGCGCGACCAATCAGCCCCAGCATTTT. Translation gives CASSRATNQPQHF.

This CDR3 is CATSRPLLGNTIYF. The CDR3 coding sequence is TGTGCCACCAGCAGACCTCTTCTTGGAAACACCATATATTTT. The chain combines TRBV15 with TRBJ1-3, with D unresolved. Germline V gives CDR1 LNHNV, CDR2 YYDKDF (reference sequence). CDR3 length: 14 residues. Trimming took 2 bases from V and 3 from J, leaving 8 bases between them.

CDR3 region: CASSLQGPYNEQFF. CDR3 nucleotide sequence: TGTGCCAGCAGTTTACAGGGACCCTACAATGAGCAGTTCTTC. The rearrangement uses TRBV27 and TRBJ2-1; D is possibly TRBD1 or TRBD2 (5 bases each). The CDR3 loop spans 14 amino acids. Per the germline V gene, CDR1 is MNHEY and CDR2 is SMNVEV (reference sequence). V lost 2 bases and J lost 2, with 7 bases in between.

This chain connects TRBV5-1 to TRBJ2-6; the D is unclear. Per germline, CDR1 SGHRS and CDR2 YFSETQ. The CDR3 sequence is 15 residues long. V was cut by 2 bases and J by 0 bases, with 6 bases left in between. The CDR3 nucleotides are TGCGCCAGCAGCTTCAAGGGCTCTGGGGCCAACGTCCTGACTTTC. This sequence encodes CASSFKGSGANVLTF.

This clone was detected only once. The V gene is TRBV7-9, the J gene TRBJ2-7, with D possibly being TRBD1 or TRBD2 (5 bases each). The CDR3 totals 16 residues. Trimming left V 1 base short and J 4 bases short, with 17 bases between. The germline gives CDR1 SEHNR, CDR2 FQNEAQ (reference sequence). CDR3 bases: TGTGCCAGCAGCTTAGAGAAACTAGGGGAGCGTTACGAGCAGTACTTC. The encoded protein is CASSLEKLGERYEQYF.

In DNA, the CDR3 is TGTGCCAGCAGCGTTGACAGGGAGGGAGGCTACACCTTC. It translates to CASSVDREGGYTF. The chain recombines TRBV5-4 with TRBJ1-2; 7 positions agree with TRBD1. There are 13 residues in the CDR3. V gave up 4 bases and J gave up 8 bases; unmatched junction bases: 8. The germline CDR1 and CDR2 sequences are SGHNT and YYREEE (reference sequence). Based on the CDR3 plus reference TRBV5-4 and TRBJ1-2, the full variable domain is ETGVTQSPTHLIKTRGQQVTLRCSSQSGHNTVSWYQQALGQGPQFIFQYYREEENGRGNFPPRFSGLQFPNYSSELNVNALELDDSALYLCASSVDREGGYTFGSGTRLTVV.

The V and J genes are TRBV5-6 and TRBJ2-5; 7 nucleotides line up with TRBD2. This CDR3 spans 14 amino acids. V lost 4 bases and J lost 5; bases outside the gene matches: 8. CDR1 is SGHDT, CDR2 YYEEEE, per germline. The CDR3 DNA follows: TGTGCCAGCAGCATAGGACTAGTTGTTGAGACCCAGTACTTC. Translation: CASSIGLVVETQYF.

Concerning this clone: Other DNA sequences from this sample encode an identical CDR3 as well. The J gene is TRBJ2-3, the V gene TRBV2; no definite D call. Germline V lookup: CDR1 SNHLY, CDR2 FYNNEI. The CDR3 totals 14 residues. The V end was cut by 2 bases, the J end by 0 bases, with 6 bases between. Here the CDR3 DNA reads TGTGCCAGCAGTGAACTTGGAAGCACAGATACGCAGTATTTT. Its protein is CASSELGSTDTQYF.

This CDR3 is CASSRSGEADTQYF. CDR3 DNA sequence: TGTGCCAGCAGCCGCAGCGGAGAAGCAGATACGCAGTATTTT. The V gene is TRBV7-3, the J gene TRBJ2-3; D perhaps matches TRBD2 (5 bases). Germline CDR1 reads SGHTA; CDR2 reads FQGTGA. There are 14 residues in the CDR3. V was clipped by 5 bases and J by 4 bases, with 13 bases between them.

The J gene is TRBJ2-6, the V gene TRBV13, with D unclear. With 4 bases removed from V and 0 bases from J, the gap between germline ends came to 7 bases. This CDR3 has 15 residues. The V gene's germline CDR1 is PRHDT and CDR2 FYEKMQ (reference sequence). In nucleotides, the CDR3 is TGTGCCAGCAGCTGGGCCGACTCTGGGGCCAACGTCCTGACTTTC. Translation: CASSWADSGANVLTF. Full variable domain (outside the CDR3, taken from reference TRBV13 and TRBJ2-6): AAGVIQSPRHLIKEKRETATLKCYPIPRHDTVYWYQQGPGQDPQFLISFYEKMQSDKGSIPDRFSAQQFSDYHSELNMSSLELGDSALYFCASSWADSGANVLTFGAGSRLTVL.

The rearrangement links TRBV12-1 to TRBJ2-3; no check of the table's D call, TRBD2, against the DNA was made. TRBV12-1 is reported as a pseudogene. CDR3 length: 15 amino acids. The chain's CDR3 is CASSSGIPSTDTQYF. The CDR3 nucleotides are TGTGCCAGCAGCTCGGGGATTCCTAGCACAGATACGCAGTATTTT.

There are a few counts of this clone. The chain recombines TRBV28 with TRBJ1-1, with 8 bases identical to TRBD1. Trimming removed 4 bases from V and 0 bases from J; junction bases left unmatched: 4. The CDR3 extends over 15 amino acids. Germline CDR1 reads MDHEN; CDR2 reads SYDVKM. The CDR3 reads CASSWPGQVNTEAFF. CDR3 nucleotides: TGTGCCAGCAGTTGGCCGGGACAGGTGAACACTGAAGCTTTCTTT.

The sample holds a few counts of this clone. The chain couples TRBV5-4 to TRBJ2-4, with 15 bases aligning to TRBD2. Germline CDR1 SGHNT, CDR2 YYREEE (reference sequence). The CDR3 covers 16 residues. Trimming took 3 bases from V and 6 from J; bases not matched to a gene: 4. CDR3 residues: CASSWTSGRAGNIQYF. CDR3 DNA: TGTGCCAGCAGCTGGACTAGCGGGAGGGCCGGAAACATTCAGTACTTC.

The V call is TRBV19, the J call TRBJ2-3, with D maybe TRBD2 (5 bases). Trimming stripped 3 bases from V and 1 base from J, with 8 bases between. CDR1 and CDR2 (germline): LNHDA, SQIVND (reference sequence). This CDR3 is built from 14 residues. The CDR3 reads CASSISGGTDTQYF. CDR3 in DNA: TGTGCCAGTAGTATCTCCGGGGGCACAGATACGCAGTATTTT.

The chain has TRBV9 and TRBJ1-4; no clear D. This CDR3 spans 15 amino acids. V shed 3 bases and J shed 6 bases, with 15 bases lying between them. CDR1 is SGDLS, CDR2 YYNGEE, per germline. The CDR3 here is CASSEAHGPYEKLFF. In DNA form, the CDR3 reads TGTGCCAGCAGCGAGGCCCACGGGCCATATGAAAAACTGTTTTTT.

The chain carries TRBV27 and TRBJ2-1, with D tentatively TRBD1 (6 bases). Trimming removed 6 bases from V and 9 bases from J, with 18 bases in between. CDR1 is MNHEY and CDR2 is SMNVEV in the germline V gene (reference sequence). This CDR3 contains 14 residues. CDR3 nucleotides: TGTGCCAGCAGACTCGGACAGCTAGTCGGTGAGCAGTTCTTC. Translation: CASRLGQLVGEQFF.